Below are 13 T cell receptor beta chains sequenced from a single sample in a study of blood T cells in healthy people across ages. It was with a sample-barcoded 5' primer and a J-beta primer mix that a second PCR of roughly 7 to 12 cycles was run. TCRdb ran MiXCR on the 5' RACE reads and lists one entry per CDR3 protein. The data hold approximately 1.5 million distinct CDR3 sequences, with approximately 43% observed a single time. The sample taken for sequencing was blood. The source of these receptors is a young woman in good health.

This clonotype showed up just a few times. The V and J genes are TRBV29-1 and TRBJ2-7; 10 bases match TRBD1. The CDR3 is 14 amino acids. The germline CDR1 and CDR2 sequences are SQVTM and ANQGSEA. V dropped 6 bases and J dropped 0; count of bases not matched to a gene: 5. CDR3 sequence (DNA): TGCAGCGTGGTGGGACAGGGGCTCTCCTACGAGCAGTACTTC. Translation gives CSVVGQGLSYEQYF.

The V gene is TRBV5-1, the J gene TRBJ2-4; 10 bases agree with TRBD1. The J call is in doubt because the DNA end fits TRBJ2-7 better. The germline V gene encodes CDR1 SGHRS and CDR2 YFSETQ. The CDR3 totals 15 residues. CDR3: CASSQTGTGDSEQYF. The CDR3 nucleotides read TGCGCCAGCAGCCAAACCGGGACAGGGGATTCCGAGCAGTACTTC.

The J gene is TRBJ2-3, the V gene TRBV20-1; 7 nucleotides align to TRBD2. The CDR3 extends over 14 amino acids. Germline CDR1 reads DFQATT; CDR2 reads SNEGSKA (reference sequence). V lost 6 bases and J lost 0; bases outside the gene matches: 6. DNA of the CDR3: TGCAGTGCCCAGCGGGGACCGAGCACAGATACGCAGTATTTT. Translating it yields CSAQRGPSTDTQYF.

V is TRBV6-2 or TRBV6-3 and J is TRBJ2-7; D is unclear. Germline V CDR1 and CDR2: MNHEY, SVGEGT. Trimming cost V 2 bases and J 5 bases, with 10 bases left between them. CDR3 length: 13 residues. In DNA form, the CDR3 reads TGTGCCAGCAGTTACCAGGTTTTGGACGAGCAGTACTTC. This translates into CASSYQVLDEQYF.

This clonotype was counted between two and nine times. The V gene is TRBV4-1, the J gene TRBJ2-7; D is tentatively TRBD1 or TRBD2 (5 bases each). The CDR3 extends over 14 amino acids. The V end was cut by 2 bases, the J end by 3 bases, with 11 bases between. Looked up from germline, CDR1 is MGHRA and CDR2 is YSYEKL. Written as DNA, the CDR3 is TGCGCCAGCAGCCAATCACTGGGGGTCTACGAGCAGTACTTC. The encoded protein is CASSQSLGVYEQYF.

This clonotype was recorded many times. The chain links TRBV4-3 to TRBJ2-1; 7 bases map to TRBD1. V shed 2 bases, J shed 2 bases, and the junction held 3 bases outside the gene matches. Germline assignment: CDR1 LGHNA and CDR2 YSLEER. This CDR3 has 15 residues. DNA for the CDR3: TGCGCCAGCAGCCAACGACAGGGTCCCTACAATGAGCAGTTCTTC. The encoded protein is CASSQRQGPYNEQFF.

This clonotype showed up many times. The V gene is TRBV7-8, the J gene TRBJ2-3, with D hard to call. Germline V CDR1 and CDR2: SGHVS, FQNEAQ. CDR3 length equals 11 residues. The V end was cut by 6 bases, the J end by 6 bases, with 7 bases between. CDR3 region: CASSSEDTQYF. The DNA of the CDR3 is TGTGCCAGCAGTTCCGAGGATACGCAGTATTTT.

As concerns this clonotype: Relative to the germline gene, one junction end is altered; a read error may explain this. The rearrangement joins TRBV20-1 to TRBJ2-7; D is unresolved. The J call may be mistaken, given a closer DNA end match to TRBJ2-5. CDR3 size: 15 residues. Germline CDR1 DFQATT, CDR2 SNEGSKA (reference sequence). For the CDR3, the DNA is TGCAGTTCTAGGTGGCCTGGCAGGATTTATGAGACCCAGTACTTC. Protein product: CSSRWPGRIYETQYF.

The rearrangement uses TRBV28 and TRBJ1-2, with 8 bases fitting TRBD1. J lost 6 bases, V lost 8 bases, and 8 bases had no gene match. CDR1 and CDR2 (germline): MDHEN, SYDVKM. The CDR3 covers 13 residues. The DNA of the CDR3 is TGTGCCAGCGGCTCGGGCAGGGGGCATGGCTACACCTTC. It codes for CASGSGRGHGYTF.

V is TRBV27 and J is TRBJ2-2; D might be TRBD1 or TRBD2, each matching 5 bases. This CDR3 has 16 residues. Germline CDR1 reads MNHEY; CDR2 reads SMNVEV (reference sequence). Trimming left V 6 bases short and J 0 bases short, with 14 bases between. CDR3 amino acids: CASRGPIATNTGELFF. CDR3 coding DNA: TGTGCCAGCAGGGGACCTATAGCTACGAACACCGGGGAGCTGTTTTTT.

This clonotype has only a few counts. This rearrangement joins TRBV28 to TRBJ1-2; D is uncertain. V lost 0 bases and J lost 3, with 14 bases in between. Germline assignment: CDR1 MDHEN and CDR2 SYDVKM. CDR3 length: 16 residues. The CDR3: CASSLWPRRGDYGYTF. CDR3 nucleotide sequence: TGTGCCAGCAGTTTATGGCCCCGGCGCGGGGACTATGGCTACACCTTC.

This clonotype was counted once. Here the CDR3 DNA reads TGTGCCAGCAGTTACTCACCCCGGGTAATGAACACTGAAGCTTTCTTT. This codes for CASSYSPRVMNTEAFF. The V and J genes are TRBV6-2 or TRBV6-3 and TRBJ1-1; D not certain. This CDR3 has 16 residues. Germline V gene sequence: CDR1 MNHEY, CDR2 SVGEGT. The V gene lost 0 bases and the J gene lost 0 bases, with 11 bases spanning the gap.

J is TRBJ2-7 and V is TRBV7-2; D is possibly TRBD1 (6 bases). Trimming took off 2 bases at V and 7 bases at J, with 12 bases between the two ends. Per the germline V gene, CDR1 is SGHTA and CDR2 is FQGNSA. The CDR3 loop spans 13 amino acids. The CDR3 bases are TGTGCCAGCAGCTTAACCCTGGGACATGAGCAGTACTTC. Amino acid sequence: CASSLTLGHEQYF.